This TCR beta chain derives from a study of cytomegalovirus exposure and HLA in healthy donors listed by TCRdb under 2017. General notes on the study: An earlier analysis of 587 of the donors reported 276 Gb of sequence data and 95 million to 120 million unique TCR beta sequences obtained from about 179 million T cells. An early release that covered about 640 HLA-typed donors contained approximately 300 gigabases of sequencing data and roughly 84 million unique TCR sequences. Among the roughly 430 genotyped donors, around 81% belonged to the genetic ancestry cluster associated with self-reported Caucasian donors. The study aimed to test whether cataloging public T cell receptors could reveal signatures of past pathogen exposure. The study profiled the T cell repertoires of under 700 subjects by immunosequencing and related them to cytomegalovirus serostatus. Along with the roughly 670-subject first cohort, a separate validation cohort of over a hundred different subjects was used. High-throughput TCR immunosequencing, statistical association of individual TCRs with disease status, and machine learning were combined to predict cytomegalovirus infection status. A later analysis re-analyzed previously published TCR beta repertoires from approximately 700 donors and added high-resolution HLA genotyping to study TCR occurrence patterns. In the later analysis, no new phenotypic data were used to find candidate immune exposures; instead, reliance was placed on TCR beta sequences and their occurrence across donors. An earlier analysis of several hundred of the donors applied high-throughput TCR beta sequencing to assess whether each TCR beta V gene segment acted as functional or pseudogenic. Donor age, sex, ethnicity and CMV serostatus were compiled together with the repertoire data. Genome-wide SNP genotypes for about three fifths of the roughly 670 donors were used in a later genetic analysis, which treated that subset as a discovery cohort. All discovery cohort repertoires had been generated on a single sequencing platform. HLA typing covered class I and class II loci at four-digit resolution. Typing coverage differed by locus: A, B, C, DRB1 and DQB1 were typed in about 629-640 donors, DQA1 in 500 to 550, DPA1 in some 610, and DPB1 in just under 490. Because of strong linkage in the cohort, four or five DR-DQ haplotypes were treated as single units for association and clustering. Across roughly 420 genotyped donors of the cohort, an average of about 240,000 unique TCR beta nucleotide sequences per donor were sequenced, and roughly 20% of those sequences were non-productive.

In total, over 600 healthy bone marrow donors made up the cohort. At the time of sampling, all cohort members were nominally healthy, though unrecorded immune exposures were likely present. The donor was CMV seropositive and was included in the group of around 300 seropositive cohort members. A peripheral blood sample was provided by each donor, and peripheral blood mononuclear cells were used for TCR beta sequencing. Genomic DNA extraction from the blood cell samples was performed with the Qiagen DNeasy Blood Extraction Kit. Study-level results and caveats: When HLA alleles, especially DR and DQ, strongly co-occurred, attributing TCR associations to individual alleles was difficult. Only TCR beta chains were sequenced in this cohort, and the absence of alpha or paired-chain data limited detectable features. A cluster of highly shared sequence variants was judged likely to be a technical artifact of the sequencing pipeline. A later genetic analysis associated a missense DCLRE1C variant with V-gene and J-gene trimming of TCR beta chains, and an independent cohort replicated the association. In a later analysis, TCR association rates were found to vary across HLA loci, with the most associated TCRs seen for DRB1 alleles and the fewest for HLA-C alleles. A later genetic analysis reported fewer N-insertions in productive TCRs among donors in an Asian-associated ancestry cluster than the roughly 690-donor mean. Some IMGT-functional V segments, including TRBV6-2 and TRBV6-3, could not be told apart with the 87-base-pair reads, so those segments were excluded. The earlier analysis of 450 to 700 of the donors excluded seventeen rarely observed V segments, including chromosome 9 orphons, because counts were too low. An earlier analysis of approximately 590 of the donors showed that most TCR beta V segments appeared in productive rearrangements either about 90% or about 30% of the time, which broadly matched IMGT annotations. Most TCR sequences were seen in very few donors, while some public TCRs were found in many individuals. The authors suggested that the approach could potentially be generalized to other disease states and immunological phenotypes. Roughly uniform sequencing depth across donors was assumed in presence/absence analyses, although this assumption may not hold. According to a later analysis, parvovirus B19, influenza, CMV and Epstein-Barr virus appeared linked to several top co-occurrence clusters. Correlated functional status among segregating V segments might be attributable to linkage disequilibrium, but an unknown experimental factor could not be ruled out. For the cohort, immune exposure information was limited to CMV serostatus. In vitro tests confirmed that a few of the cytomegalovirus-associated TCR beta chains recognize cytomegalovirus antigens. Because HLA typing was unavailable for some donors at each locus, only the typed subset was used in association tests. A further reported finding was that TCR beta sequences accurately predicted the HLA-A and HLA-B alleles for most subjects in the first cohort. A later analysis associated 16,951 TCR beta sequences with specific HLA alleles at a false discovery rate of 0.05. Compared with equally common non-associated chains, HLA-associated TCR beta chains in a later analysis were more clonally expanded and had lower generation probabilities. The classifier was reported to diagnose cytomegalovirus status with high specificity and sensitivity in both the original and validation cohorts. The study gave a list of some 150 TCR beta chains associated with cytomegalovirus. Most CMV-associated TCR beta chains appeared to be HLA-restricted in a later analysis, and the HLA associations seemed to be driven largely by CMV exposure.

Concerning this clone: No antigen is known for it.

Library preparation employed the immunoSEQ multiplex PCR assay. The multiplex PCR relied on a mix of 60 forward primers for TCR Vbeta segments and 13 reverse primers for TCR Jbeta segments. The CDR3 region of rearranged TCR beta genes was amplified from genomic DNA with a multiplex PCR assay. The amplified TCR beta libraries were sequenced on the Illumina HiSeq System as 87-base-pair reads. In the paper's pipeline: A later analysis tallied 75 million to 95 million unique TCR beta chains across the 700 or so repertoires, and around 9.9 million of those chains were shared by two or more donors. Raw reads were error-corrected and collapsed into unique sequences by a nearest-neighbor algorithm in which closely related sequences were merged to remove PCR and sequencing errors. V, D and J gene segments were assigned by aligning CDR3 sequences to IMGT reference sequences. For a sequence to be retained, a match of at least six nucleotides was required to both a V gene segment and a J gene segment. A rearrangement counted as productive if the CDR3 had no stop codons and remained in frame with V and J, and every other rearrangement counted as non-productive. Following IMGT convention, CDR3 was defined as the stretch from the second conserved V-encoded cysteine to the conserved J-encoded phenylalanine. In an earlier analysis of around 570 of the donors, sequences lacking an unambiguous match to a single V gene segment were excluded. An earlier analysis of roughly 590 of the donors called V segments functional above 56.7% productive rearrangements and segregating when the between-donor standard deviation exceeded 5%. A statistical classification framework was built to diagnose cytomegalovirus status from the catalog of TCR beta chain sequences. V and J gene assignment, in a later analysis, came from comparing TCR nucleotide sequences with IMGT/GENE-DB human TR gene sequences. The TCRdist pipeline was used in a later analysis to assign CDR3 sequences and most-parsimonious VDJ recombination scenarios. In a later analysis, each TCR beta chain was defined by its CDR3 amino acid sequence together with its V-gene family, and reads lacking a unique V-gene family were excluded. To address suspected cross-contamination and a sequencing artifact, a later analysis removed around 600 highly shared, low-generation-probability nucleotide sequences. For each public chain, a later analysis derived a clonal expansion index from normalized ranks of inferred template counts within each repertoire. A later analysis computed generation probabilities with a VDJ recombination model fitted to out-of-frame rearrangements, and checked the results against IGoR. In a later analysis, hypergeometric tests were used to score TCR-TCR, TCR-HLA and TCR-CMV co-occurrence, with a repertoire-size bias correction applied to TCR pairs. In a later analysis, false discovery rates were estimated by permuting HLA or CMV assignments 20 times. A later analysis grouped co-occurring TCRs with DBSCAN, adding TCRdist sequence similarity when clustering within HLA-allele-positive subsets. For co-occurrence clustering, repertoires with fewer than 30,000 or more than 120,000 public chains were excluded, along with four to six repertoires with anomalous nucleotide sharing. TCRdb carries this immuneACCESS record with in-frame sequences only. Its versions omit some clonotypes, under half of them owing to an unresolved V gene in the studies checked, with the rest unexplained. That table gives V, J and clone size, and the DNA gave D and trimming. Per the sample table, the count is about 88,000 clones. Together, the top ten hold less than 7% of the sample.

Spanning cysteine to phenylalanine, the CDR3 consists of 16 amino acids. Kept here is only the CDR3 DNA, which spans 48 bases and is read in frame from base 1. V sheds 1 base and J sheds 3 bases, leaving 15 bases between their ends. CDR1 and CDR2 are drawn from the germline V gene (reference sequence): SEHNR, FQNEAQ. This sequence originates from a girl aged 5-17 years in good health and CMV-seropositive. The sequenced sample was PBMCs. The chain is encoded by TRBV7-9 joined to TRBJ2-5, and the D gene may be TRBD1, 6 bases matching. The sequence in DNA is TGTGCCAGCAGCTTAGTAGGACAGACCTTCGAAGAGACCCAGTACTTC. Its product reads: CASSLVGQTFEETQYF.